Detailed here is one T cell receptor beta chain. The sample belongs to a study of blood T cell repertoires in COVID-19. For the study at large: Nucleic acid was either cDNA or gDNA, and it came from T cells, B-cell-depleted T cells, or PBMCs.

Germline CDR1 is LGHDT and CDR2 is YNNKEL (reference sequence). The CDR3 totals 16 residues. The ends lost 6 bases at V and 0 bases at J; junction bases unmatched: 8. The study recruited people aged 18 to 89 years across approximately 24 US areas. Grouping used clinical history reported by participants in a survey and questionnaire. Sequencing used immunoSEQ multiplex PCR; TCRdb keeps in-frame clones, though not all of them. This repertoire shows more than 200,000 clones, just over 85% found once; its top ten account for around 1.7%. The chain joins TRBV3-1 (or the pseudogene TRBV3-2) to TRBJ2-7, with 10 bases fitting TRBD2. Specimen: PBMCs or T cells enriched from blood (not recorded which). This TCR was recovered from a man aged 35 to 55 who had recovered from COVID-19. CDR3: CASSQGLARSSYEQYF. The DNA for the CDR3 is TGTGCCAGCAGTCAGGGACTAGCGAGGAGCTCCTACGAGCAGTACTTC.